Shown below are 3 T cell receptor beta chains from a single sample sequenced in a study of cytomegalovirus exposure and HLA in healthy donors. Primers for the PCR totalled 60 Vbeta and 13 Jbeta. Sequenced by immunoSEQ multiplex PCR; TCRdb stores in-frame clones only, minus some. This sample has 150,000 to 200,000 clones, with roughly 83% found just once. The sample taken for sequencing was PBMCs. The receptors were gathered from a woman aged 18-35 years in good health and CMV-seronegative.

V usage is TRBV7-7 and J usage is TRBJ2-3; D perhaps matches TRBD2 (5 bases). Germline CDR1 SSHAT, CDR2 FNYEAQ (reference sequence). The CDR3 is made up of 15 amino acids. Trimming stripped 1 base from V and 1 base from J, with 9 bases between. CDR3 DNA: TGTGCCAGCAGCTTAGGTTTGCGGGGCACAGATACGCAGTATTTT. Protein product: CASSLGLRGTDTQYF.

The chain recombines TRBV5-1 with TRBJ1-3; TRBD1 might be the D (5 bases). Per germline, CDR1 SGHRS and CDR2 YFSETQ. V was shortened by 9 bases and J by 4 bases, with 14 bases between the two germline ends. The CDR3 totals 13 residues. The CDR3 DNA follows: TGCGCCACCGGAGTGGGGCCCGGAAACACCATATATTTT. Residues: CATGVGPGNTIYF. The variable domain in full, completed from reference TRBV5-1 and TRBJ1-3, reads KAGVTQTPRYLIKTRGQQVTLSCSPISGHRSVSWYQQTPGQGLQFLFEYFSETQRNKGNFPGRFSGRQFSNSRSEMNVSTLELGDSALYLCATGVGPGNTIYFGEGSWLTVV.

Only a few counts were recorded for this clone. The CDR3 protein is CASSKGQGHEQFF. For the CDR3, the DNA is TGTGCCAGCAGTAAAGGACAGGGGCATGAGCAGTTCTTC. The chain joins TRBV7-3 to TRBJ2-1, with 9 bases aligning to TRBD1. Germline CDR1 and CDR2: SGHTA and FQGTGA. V was pared by 6 bases and J by 8 bases, with 5 bases of the junction left unmatched. This CDR3 is built from 13 residues.